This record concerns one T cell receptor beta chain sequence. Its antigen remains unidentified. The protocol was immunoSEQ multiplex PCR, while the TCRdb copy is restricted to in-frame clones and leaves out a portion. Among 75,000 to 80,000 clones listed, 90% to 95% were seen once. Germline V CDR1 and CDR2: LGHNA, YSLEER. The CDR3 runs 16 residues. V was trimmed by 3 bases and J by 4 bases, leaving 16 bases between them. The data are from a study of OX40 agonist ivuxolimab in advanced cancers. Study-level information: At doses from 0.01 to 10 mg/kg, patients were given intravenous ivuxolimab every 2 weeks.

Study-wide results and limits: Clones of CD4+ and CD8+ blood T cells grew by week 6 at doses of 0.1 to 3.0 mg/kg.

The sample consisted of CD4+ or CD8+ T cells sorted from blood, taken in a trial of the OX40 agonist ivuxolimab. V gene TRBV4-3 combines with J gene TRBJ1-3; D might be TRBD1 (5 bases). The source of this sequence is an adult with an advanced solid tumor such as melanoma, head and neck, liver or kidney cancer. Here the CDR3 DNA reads TGCGCCAGCAGCCACCGAGACCAGGGTATCGGAAACACCATATATTTT. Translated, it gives CASSHRDQGIGNTIYF.